The present entry profiles one T cell receptor (beta chain) with its context. Its antigen target is currently unknown. No qualities accompany the bases; no much larger clone lies one base away. This entry is derived from a study of T cell repertoires in cytomegalovirus infection (dated by TCRdb to about 2019). Notes on the research overall: Because public TCR beta signatures pointed to carriage of CMV infection together with the matching HLA type, the HLA type of each donor mattered for the analysis.

These reads were obtained on an Illumina HiSeq 1500. Using fastp trimming at Q25 and MiXCR clonotype assembly, TCRdb reanalyzed the public sequencing data and kept in-frame beta chains. Every entry covers one CDR3 protein and lists the most common genes and DNA from its rows. The sample has under 600,000 distinct CDR3 sequences on record, 16% of them singletons. The ten top clones hold 20% to 30% of the sample. The CDR3 spans 18 residues, from the cysteine through the phenylalanine. Only the CDR3 DNA stays, 54 bases, in frame from base 1. CDR1 and CDR2 were assigned from the germline V gene (reference sequence) as MNHNY and SVGAGI. Compared with germline, V lacks 0 bases and J lacks 3 bases; bases without a gene match: 9. The investigation overall reported the following: The ex vivo response was dominated by HLA-C-restricted CMV-specific TCR beta clonotypes, which also provided the single most frequent clonotype in two of eight donors. In both this cohort and an independent roughly 350-donor cohort, the cumulative frequency of public TCR beta family members distinguished carriers of CMV infection plus the relevant HLA type.

The origin of this receptor is a human donor in good health (CMV status not recorded). Some clones in this sample may be carry-over from other donors' samples. The sequencing input was CD8+ T cells from PBMCs. The chain is assembled from TRBV6-6 and TRBJ2-1, and TRBD1 aligns with 9 junction nucleotides. In nucleotide form, the sequence is TGTGCCAGCAGTTACTCGAGAGGTTCGGGACAGGGCTACAATGAGCAGTTCTTC. Its translation reads: CASSYSRGSGQGYNEQFF.